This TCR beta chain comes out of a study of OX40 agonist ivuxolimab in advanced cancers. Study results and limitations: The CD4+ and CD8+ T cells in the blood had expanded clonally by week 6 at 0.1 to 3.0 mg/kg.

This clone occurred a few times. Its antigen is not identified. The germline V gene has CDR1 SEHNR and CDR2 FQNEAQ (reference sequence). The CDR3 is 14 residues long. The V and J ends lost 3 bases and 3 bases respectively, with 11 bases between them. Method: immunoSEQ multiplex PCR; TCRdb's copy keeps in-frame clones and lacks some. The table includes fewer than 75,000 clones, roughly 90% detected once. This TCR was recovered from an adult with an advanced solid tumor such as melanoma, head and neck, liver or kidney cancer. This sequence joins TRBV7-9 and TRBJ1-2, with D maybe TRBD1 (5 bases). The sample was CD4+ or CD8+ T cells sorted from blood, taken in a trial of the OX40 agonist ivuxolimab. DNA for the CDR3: TGTGCCAGCAGCTTTCGGGACCGCTACTATGGCTACACCTTC. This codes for CASSFRDRYYGYTF.